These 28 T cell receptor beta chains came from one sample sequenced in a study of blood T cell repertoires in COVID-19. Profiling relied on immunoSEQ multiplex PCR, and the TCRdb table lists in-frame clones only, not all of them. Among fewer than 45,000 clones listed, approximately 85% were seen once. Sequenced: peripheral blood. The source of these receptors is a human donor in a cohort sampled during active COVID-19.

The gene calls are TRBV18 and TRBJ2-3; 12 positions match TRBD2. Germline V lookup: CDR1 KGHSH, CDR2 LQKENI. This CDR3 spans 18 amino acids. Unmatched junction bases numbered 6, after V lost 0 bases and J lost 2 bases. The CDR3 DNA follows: TGTGCCAGCTCACCACCCCTAGCGGGGGGGCACGACACAGATACGCAGTATTTT. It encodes CASSPPLAGGHDTDTQYF.

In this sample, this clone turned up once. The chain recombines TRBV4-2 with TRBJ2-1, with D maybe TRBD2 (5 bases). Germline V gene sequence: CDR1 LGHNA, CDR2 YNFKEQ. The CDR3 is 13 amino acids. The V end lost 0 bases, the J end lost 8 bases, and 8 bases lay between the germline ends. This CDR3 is CASSQDYGDEQFF. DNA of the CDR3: TGTGCCAGCAGCCAAGATTACGGGGATGAGCAGTTCTTC.

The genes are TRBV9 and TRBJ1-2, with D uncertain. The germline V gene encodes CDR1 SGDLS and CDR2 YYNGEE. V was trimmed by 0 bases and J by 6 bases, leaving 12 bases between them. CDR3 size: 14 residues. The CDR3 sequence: CASSVVGVGDGYTF. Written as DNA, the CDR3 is TGTGCCAGCAGCGTAGTCGGGGTCGGGGATGGCTACACCTTC.

The CDR3 region is CASILGPTDTQYF. CDR3 DNA: TGTGCCAGCATTCTGGGGCCCACAGATACGCAGTATTTT. The rearrangement links TRBV6-4 to TRBJ2-3; D is possibly TRBD1 (5 bases). Germline V gene lookup returns CDR1 MRHNA and CDR2 SNTAGT. The CDR3 consists of 13 residues. The V end was cut by 7 bases, the J end by 2 bases, with 10 bases between.

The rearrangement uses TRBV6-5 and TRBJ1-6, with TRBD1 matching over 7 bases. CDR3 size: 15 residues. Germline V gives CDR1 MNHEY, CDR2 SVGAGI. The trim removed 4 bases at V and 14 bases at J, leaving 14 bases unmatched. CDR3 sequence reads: CASSSPQGEEFTLHF. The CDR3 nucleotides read TGTGCCAGCAGTTCCCCCCAGGGGGAGGAATTCACCCTCCACTTT.

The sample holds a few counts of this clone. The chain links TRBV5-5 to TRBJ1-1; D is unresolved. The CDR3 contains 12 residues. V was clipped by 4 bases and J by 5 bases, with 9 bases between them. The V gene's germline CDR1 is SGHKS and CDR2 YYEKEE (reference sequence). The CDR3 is CASSSQLTEAFF. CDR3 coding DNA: TGTGCCAGCAGCAGTCAACTAACTGAAGCTTTCTTT.

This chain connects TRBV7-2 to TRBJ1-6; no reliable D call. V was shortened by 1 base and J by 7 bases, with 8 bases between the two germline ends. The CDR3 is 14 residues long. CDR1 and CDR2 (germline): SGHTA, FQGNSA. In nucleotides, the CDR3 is TGTGCCAGCAGCTTAGTGCGGGGAAATTCACCCCTCCACTTT. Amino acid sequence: CASSLVRGNSPLHF. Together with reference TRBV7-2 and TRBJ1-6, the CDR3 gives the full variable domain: GAGVSQSPSNKVTEKGKDVELRCDPISGHTALYWYRQSLGQGLEFLIYFQGNSAPDKSGLPSDRFSAERTGGSVSTLTIQRTQQEDSAVYLCASSLVRGNSPLHFGNGTRLTVT.

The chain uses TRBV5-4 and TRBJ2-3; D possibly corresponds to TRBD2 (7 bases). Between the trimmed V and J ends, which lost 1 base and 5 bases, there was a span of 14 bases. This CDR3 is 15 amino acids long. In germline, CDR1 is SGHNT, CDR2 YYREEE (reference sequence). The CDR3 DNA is TGTGCCAGCAGCTTGAAAGGGGGGGCGGTAGATACGCAGTATTTT. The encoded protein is CASSLKGGAVDTQYF. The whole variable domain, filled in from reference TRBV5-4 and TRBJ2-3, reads ETGVTQSPTHLIKTRGQQVTLRCSSQSGHNTVSWYQQALGQGPQFIFQYYREEENGRGNFPPRFSGLQFPNYSSELNVNALELDDSALYLCASSLKGGAVDTQYFGPGTRLTVL.

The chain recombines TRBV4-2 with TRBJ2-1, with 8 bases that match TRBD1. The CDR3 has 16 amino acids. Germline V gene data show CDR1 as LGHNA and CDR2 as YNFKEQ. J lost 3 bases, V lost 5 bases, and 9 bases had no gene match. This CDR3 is CASSRERQGSYNEQFF. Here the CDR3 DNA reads TGTGCCAGCAGCAGAGAGAGACAGGGGAGCTACAATGAGCAGTTCTTC.

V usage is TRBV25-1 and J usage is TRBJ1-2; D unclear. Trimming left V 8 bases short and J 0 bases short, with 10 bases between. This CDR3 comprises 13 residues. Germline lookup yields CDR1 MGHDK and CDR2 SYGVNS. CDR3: CASAQWPNYGYTF. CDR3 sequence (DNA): TGTGCCAGCGCTCAGTGGCCTAACTATGGCTACACCTTC.

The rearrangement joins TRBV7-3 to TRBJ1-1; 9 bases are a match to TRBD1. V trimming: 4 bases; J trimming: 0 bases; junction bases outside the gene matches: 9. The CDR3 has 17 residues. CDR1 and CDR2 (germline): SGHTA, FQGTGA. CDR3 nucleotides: TGTGCCAGCAGCTCACAGGGGGCACGGGGTATGAACACTGAAGCTTTCTTT. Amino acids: CASSSQGARGMNTEAFF.

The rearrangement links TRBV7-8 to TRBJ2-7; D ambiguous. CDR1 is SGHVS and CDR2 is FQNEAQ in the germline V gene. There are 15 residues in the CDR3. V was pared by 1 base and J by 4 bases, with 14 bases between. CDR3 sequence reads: CASSLVLGLRYEQYF. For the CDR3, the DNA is TGTGCCAGCAGCTTAGTTCTAGGCCTCCGGTACGAGCAGTACTTC.

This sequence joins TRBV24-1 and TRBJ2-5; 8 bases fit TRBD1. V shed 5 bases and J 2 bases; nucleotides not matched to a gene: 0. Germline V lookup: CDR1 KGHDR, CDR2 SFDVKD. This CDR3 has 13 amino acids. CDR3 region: CATSGTGQETQYF. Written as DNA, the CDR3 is TGTGCCACCAGTGGGACAGGGCAAGAGACCCAGTACTTC.

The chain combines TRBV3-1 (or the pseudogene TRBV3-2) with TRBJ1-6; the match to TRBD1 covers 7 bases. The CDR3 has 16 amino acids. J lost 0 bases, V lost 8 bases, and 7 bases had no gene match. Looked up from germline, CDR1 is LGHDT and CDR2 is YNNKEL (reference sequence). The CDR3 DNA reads TGTGCCAGCCGGGGGACAGCCCTCTCCTATAATTCACCCCTCCACTTT. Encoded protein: CASRGTALSYNSPLHF.

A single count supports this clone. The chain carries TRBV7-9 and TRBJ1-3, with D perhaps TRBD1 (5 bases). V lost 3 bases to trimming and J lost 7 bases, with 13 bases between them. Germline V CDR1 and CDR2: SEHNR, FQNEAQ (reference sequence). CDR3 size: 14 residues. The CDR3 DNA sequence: TGTGCCAGCAGCTTCGGGACTGGGGGTAACACCATATATTTT. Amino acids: CASSFGTGGNTIYF.

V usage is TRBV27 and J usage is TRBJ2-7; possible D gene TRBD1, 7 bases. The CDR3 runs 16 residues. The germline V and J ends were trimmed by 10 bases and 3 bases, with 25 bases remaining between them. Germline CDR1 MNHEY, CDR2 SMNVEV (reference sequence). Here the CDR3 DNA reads TGTGCCACCTCCGGGACAGCCCTTACGGGGGTCTACGAGCAGTACTTC. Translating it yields CATSGTALTGVYEQYF.

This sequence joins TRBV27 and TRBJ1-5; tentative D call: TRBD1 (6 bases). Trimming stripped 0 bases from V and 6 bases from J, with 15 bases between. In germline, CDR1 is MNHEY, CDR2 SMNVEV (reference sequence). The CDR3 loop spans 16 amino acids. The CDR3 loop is CASSLSPTGFSQPQHF. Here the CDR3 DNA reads TGTGCCAGCAGTTTATCCCCTACAGGGTTCTCTCAGCCCCAGCATTTT.

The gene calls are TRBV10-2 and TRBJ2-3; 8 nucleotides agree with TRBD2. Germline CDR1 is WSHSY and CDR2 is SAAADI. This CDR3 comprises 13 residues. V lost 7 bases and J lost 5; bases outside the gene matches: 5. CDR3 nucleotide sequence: TGCGCCAGCACCGGGACTAGACGAGATACGCAGTATTTT. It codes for CASTGTRRDTQYF.

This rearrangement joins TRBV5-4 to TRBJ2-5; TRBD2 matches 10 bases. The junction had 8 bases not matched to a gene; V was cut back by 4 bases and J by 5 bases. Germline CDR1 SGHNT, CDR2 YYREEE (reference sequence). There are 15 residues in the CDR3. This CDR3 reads CASSAMSGGAETQYF. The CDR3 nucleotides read TGTGCCAGCAGCGCCATGAGCGGGGGGGCGGAGACCCAGTACTTC.

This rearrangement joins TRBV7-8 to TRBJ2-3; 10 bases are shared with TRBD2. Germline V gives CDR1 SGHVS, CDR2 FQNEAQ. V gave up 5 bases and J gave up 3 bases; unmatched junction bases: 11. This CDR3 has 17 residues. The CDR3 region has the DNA TGTGCCAGCAGCCGCATAGCGGGGGGCGGGGGGACAGATACGCAGTATTTT. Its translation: CASSRIAGGGGTDTQYF.

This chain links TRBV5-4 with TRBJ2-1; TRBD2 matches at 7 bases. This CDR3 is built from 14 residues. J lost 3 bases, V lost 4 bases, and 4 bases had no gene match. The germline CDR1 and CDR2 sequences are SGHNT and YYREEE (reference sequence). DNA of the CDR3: TGTGCCAGCAGCGGGGACTACCTCTACAATGAGCAGTTCTTC. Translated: CASSGDYLYNEQFF.

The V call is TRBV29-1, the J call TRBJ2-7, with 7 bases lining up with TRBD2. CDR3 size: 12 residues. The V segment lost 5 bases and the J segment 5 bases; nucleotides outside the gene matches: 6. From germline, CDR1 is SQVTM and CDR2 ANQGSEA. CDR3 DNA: TGCAGCGTTAGTCAGGCGGGGGACGAGCAGTACTTC. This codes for CSVSQAGDEQYF.

The CDR3 spells CASSPIREVYNSPLHF. CDR3 bases: TGTGCCAGCAGCCCCATCCGGGAGGTCTATAATTCACCCCTCCACTTT. The chain uses TRBV5-6 and TRBJ1-6, with D hard to call. V was cut by 4 bases and J by 3 bases, with 14 bases left in between. The CDR3 loop spans 16 amino acids. Germline V gives CDR1 SGHDT, CDR2 YYEEEE.

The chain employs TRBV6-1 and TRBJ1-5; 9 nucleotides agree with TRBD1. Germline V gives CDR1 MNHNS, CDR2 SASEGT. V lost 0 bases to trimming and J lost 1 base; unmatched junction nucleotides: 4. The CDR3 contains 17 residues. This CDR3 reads CASSEALQGASNQPQHF. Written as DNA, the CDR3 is TGTGCCAGCAGTGAAGCTTTACAGGGGGCGAGCAATCAGCCCCAGCATTTT.

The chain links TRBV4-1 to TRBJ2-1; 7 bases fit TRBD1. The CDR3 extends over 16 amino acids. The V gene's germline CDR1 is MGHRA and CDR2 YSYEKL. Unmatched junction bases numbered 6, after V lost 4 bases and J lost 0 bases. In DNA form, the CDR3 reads TGCGCCAGCAGCCCGGGGACAGCGAGCTCCTACAATGAGCAGTTCTTC. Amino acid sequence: CASSPGTASSYNEQFF.

CDR3 residues: CASSLGQRLNTGELFF. The CDR3, as DNA: TGCGCCAGCAGCTTGGGACAGAGATTGAACACCGGGGAGCTGTTTTTT. The V and J genes are TRBV5-1 and TRBJ2-2; the D gene is possibly TRBD1 (5 bases). The V end was cut by 0 bases, the J end by 1 base, with 10 bases between. The germline CDR1 and CDR2 sequences are SGHRS and YFSETQ. The CDR3 runs to 16 residues.

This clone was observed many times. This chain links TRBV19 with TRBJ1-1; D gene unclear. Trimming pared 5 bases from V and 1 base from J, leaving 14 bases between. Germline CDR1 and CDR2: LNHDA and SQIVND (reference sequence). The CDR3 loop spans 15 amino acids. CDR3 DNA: TGTGCCAGTAGTCCCCCGGGGAGACCGAACACTGAAGCTTTCTTT. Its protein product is CASSPPGRPNTEAFF.

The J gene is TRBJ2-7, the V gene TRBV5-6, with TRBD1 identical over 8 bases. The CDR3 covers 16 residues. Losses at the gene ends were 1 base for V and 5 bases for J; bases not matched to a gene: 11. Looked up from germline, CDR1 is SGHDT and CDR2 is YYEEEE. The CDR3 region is CASSLFRTGLFHEQYF. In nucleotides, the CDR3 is TGTGCCAGCAGCTTGTTTCGGACAGGGTTGTTCCACGAGCAGTACTTC.